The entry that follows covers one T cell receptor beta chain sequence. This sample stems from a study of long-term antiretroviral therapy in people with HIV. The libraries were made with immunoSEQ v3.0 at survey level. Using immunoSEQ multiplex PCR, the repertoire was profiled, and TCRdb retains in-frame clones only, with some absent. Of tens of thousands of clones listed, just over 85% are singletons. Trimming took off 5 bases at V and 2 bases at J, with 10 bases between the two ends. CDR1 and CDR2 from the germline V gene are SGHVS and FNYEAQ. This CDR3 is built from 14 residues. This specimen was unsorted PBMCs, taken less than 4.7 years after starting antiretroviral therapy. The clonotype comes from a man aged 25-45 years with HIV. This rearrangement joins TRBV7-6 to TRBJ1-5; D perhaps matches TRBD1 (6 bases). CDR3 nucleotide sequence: TGTGCCAGCAGCCTAGGGGGTCGCAATCAGCCCCAGCATTTT. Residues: CASSLGGRNQPQHF. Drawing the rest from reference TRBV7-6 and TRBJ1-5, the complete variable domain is GAGVSQSPRYKVTKRGQDVALRCDPISGHVSLYWYRQALGQGPEFLTYFNYEAQQDKSGLPNDRFSAERPEGSISTLTIQRTEQRDSAMYRCASSLGGRNQPQHFGDGTRLSIL.